These 17 T cell receptor beta chains were sequenced from one sample in a study of T cells expressing NK-cell markers. Each CDR3 protein gets one entry in TCRdb, which reprocessed the 5' RACE reads and gives no DNA. The listing records about 390,000 distinct CDR3 sequences. Sequencing was done on a sample of blood T cells: a sorted CD56 or NKG2C T cell subset, CD4+ or CD8+ T cells, or bulk PBMC T cells (not recorded which). Every receptor here comes from a woman in her 50s in good health.

V gene TRBV24-1 combines with J gene TRBJ1-1. The CDR3 extends over 14 amino acids. The germline V gene has CDR1 KGHDR and CDR2 SFDVKD. The CDR3 sequence: CATSAAGGGTEAFF.

This chain uses TRBV7-9 with TRBJ1-1. This CDR3 has 15 amino acids. CDR1 is SEHNR and CDR2 is FQNEAQ in the germline V gene (reference sequence). Here the CDR3 reads CASSLGQGEGTEAFF.

The chain recombines TRBV12-3 or TRBV12-4 with TRBJ2-7; TCRdb outputs TRBD2, but without DNA this stays unchecked. This CDR3 has 12 amino acids. Here the CDR3 reads CASNAGVNEQYF.

The chain joins TRBV5-1 to TRBJ2-3; the TRBD2 assignment by TCRdb is unverifiable without DNA. CDR3 size: 16 residues. Germline V lookup: CDR1 SGHRS, CDR2 YFSETQ. The CDR3: CASSSSAPTSTDTQYF.

This chain's CDR3 is CASSLGPTGEQYF. The chain couples TRBV5-5 to TRBJ2-7; the TCRdb call, TRBD1, lacks DNA for checking. This CDR3 is 13 amino acids long. Germline V gene sequence: CDR1 SGHKS, CDR2 YYEKEE (reference sequence).

The chain uses TRBV7-3 and TRBJ2-7; TCRdb reports TRBD1, a call that lacks DNA to check it against. Per germline, CDR1 SGHTA and CDR2 FQGTGA. The CDR3 has 14 amino acids. CDR3 sequence reads: CASSLFGPGDEQYF.

The V call is TRBV18, the J call TRBJ2-1; no DNA is available, so the TRBD2 call from TCRdb remains unchecked. This CDR3 is built from 14 residues. CDR1 is KGHSH, CDR2 LQKENI, per germline. CDR3 sequence: CASSPKSWPGEQFF.

V usage is TRBV7-9 and J usage is TRBJ2-3; TCRdb's D gene call, TRBD1, goes unchecked for lack of DNA. The V gene's germline CDR1 is SEHNR and CDR2 FQNEAQ (reference sequence). The CDR3 totals 17 residues. The CDR3 is CASSRIGQPQARGTQYF.

The chain combines TRBV5-1 with TRBJ2-1; TCRdb's assignment of TRBD1 cannot be checked, as there is no DNA. The CDR3 has 15 residues. Germline V gives CDR1 SGHRS, CDR2 YFSETQ. CDR3: CASSPGVVAGAEQFF.

The rearrangement joins TRBV24-1 to TRBJ2-1; absent DNA, TCRdb's TRBD1 call cannot be checked. This CDR3 has 16 amino acids. CDR1 KGHDR and CDR2 SFDVKD come from the germline V gene. The CDR3 loop is CATSDSGGRSYNEQFF.

The V gene is TRBV20-1, the J gene TRBJ2-1; TCRdb's assignment of TRBD1 cannot be checked, as there is no DNA. Germline CDR1 is DFQATT and CDR2 is SNEGSKA (reference sequence). The CDR3 covers 13 residues. CDR3 protein: CSARARGPHEQFF.

This CDR3 reads CASSFRRGLAGGNEQYF. J is TRBJ2-7 and V is TRBV11-3; there is no DNA to check the TCRdb D call of TRBD2. The CDR3 has 17 residues. Germline-derived CDR1 and CDR2 are SGHNT and YENEEA.

The chain joins TRBV6-6 to TRBJ1-6; TCRdb outputs TRBD1, but without DNA this stays unchecked. The length of the CDR3 is 14 residues. CDR1 and CDR2 from the germline V gene are MNHNY and SVGAGI (reference sequence). The CDR3 here is CASRAAGGSSPLHF.

CDR3 sequence: CASSPGTGGMDEQFF. The chain joins TRBV18 to TRBJ2-1; the TRBD1 assignment by TCRdb is unverifiable without DNA. Per the germline V gene, CDR1 is KGHSH and CDR2 is LQKENI. The CDR3 contains 15 residues.

The chain recombines TRBV20-1 with TRBJ2-7; the TCRdb D gene call, TRBD1, has no DNA to confirm it. The germline CDR1 and CDR2 sequences are DFQATT and SNEGSKA (reference sequence). This CDR3 region has 15 residues. CDR3 protein: CSARDIRRPGSEQYF.

This chain links TRBV5-1 with TRBJ2-1; the TRBD2 assignment by TCRdb is unverifiable without DNA. The CDR3 has 15 residues. Germline lookup yields CDR1 SGHRS and CDR2 YFSETQ. CDR3 in amino acids: CASSFSGGSLYEQFF. Full variable domain (remainder filled in from reference TRBV5-1 and TRBJ2-1): KAGVTQTPRYLIKTRGQQVTLSCSPISGHRSVSWYQQTPGQGLQFLFEYFSETQRNKGNFPGRFSGRQFSNSRSEMNVSTLELGDSALYLCASSFSGGSLYEQFFGPGTRLTVL.

This sequence joins TRBV18 and TRBJ2-3; lacking DNA, the TRBD1 call made by TCRdb goes unchecked. CDR1 is KGHSH and CDR2 is LQKENI in the germline V gene. The CDR3 covers 14 residues. Here the CDR3 reads CASSPPSGADTQYF.